This is a list of T cell receptor beta chains from one sample in a study of T cells in Graves' hyperthyroidism and ophthalmopathy. A single record per CDR3 protein comes from TCRdb applying MiXCR to the multiplex PCR reads. The table includes 490,000 or so distinct CDR3 sequences, around 15% detected once. Sequenced material: blood. The receptors shown here come from a woman aged 25 to 45 with Graves' ophthalmopathy. Each CDR3 is given with its conserved first and last residue. The order of the fields is V gene, clone size, CDR3 protein. Part of the rows lack a size; the others show once, few, many or a class for expanded clones.

TRBV12-3/TRBV12-4 NA CASSSERIDGYTF
TRBV4-2 many CASSQDLDGRSTDTQYF
TRBV28 NA CASRLASAGELFF
TRBV7-9 many CASSRDIGYGYTF
TRBV3-2 many CASSLIAGDGSEQFF
TRBV5-1 many CASSLALYNEQFF
TRBV12-3/TRBV12-4 NA CASSPRAPAVETQYF
TRBV5-1 once CASRQLHQGFDEQYF
TRBV9 few CASSTPGDRDNSPLHF
TRBV6-1 NA CASMGFGTRRVTGELFF
TRBV5-1 many CASREVGRNTEAFF
TRBV6-1 NA CASTLTLGKVYEQYF
TRBV28 many CASSSDTYEQYF
TRBV11-2 NA CASSFASGRYNEQFF
TRBV29-1 NA CSVEEQGVSYEQYF
TRBV12-3/TRBV12-4 many CASGQAPDTQYF
TRBV6-1 few CASSPLAGASYEQYF
TRBV28 many CASSFISDTRGQYF